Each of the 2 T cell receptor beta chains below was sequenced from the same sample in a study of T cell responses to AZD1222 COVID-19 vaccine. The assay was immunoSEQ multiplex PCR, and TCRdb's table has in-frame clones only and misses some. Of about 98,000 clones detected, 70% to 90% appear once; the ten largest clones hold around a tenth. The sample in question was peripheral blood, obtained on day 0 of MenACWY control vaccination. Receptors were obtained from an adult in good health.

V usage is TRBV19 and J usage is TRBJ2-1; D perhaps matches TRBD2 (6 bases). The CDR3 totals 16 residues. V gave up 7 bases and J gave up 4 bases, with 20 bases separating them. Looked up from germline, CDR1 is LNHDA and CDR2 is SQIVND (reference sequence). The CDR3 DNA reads TGTGCCAGTAATAGTGGGGGGAGCTCCTTATACAATGAGCAGTTCTTC. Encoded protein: CASNSGGSSLYNEQFF.

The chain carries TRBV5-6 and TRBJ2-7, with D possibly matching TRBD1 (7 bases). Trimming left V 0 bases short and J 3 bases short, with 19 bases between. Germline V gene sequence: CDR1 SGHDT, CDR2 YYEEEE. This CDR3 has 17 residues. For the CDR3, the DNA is TGTGCCAGCAGCTTGGGACAGGGAATCGGGGGTCGCTACGAGCAGTACTTC. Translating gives CASSLGQGIGGRYEQYF.